A selection of T cell receptor beta chains follows, all from one sample in a study of blood T cell repertoires in COVID-19. Only in-frame clones appear in the TCRdb table, and some are missing; sequencing was by immunoSEQ multiplex PCR. Of around 32,000 clones in the sample, 93% were seen once. The specimen was peripheral blood. The receptors come from a male donor with active COVID-19. The CDR3 runs from the conserved cysteine through the conserved F or W. The D gene is left open where the match is weak. The listing skips clone size in some rows; elsewhere it reads once, few, many or a size class.

TRBJ2-2 . 16 TRBV5-6 . TGTGCCAGCAGCTTCCTAACAGGGTCGGGGACCGGGGAGCTGTTTTTT CASSFLTGSGTGELFF
TRBJ1-3 . 17 TRBV11-3 TRBD1 TGTGCCAGCAGCCCGGACAGGTTCGACCCAACTGGAAACACCATATATTTT CASSPDRFDPTGNTIYF
TRBJ2-5 . 13 TRBV5-8 . TGTGCCAGCAGCTTGGAAAGGGGGGAGACCCAGTACTTC CASSLERGETQYF
TRBJ1-1 few 16 TRBV9 TRBD1 TGTGCCAGCAGCGTACACGCAGGACAGGAGAACACTGAAGCTTTCTTT CASSVHAGQENTEAFF
TRBJ2-2 . 16 TRBV28 . TGTGCCAGCATATCTGTTGGGCAGGGATTGGCCGGGGAGCTGTTTTTT CASISVGQGLAGELFF
TRBJ1-5 few 14 TRBV7-2 . TGTGCCAGCAGCAAAAGCGAGGGCAGTCAGCCCCAGCATTTT CASSKSEGSQPQHF
TRBJ1-2 . 15 TRBV10-3 TRBD1 TGTGCCATCAGGTCCCTGACAGGGAGAGACGATGGCTACACCTTC CAIRSLTGRDDGYTF
TRBJ2-3 . 15 TRBV7-2 . TGTGCCAGCAGGAGGCGGGGGCGAGGCACAGATACGCAGTATTTT CASRRRGRGTDTQYF
TRBJ1-3 . 14 TRBV20-1 . TGCAGTGCTAGTAGCGTCGTCTCTGGAAACACCATATATTTT CSASSVVSGNTIYF
TRBJ1-1 . 12 TRBV6-5 TRBD1 TGTGCCAGCAGGCTCGGGACAGGGAAAGCTTTCTTT CASRLGTGKAFF
TRBJ1-2 . 14 TRBV2 . TGTGCCAGCAGTGAGGGGGGGTTAGACTATGGCTACACCTTC CASSEGGLDYGYTF
TRBJ1-5 . 17 TRBV5-1 . TGCGCCAGCAGTTTGGTCCCCTTACGAGGGAACAATCAGCCCCAGCATTTT CASSLVPLRGNNQPQHF
TRBJ1-1 once 14 TRBV3-1/TRBV3-2 TRBD1 TGTGCCAGCAGCCCTCGGGACAGGGGGCTGGTAGCTTTCTTT CASSPRDRGLVAFF